Sequencing of this TCR beta chain was carried out in a study of blood T cell repertoires in COVID-19. The CDR3 runs to 13 residues. From germline, CDR1 is MNHEY and CDR2 SVGAGI. V gave up 2 bases and J gave up 6 bases, with 10 bases separating them. In the source study's methods: How many nucleated cells were present was estimated from reference gene primer amplification. Sequencing was performed with immunoSEQ multiplex PCR; in TCRdb, only in-frame clones are kept and a portion is missing. The V and J calls and clone size are taken from that table; D and trimming were inferred from the DNA. The sample records fewer than 400,000 clones, 89% being singletons. This clone occurred a few times.

The chain carries TRBV6-5 and TRBJ1-2; D possibly corresponds to TRBD1 (5 bases). The receptor's source is a man in his 60s who had recovered from COVID-19. The source material was PBMCs or T cells enriched from blood (not recorded which). CDR3 in DNA: TGTGCCAGCAGTTACGGGGGGATGAATGGCTACACCTTC. This codes for CASSYGGMNGYTF.